This T cell receptor beta chain was identified during a study of STAT5B mutations in CD4+ large granular lymphocyte leukemia. Study observations and caveats: About a quarter of private leukemic clonotypes occurred rarely in other patients' non-leukemic repertoires. Without putative leukemic clones, patient CD4-sorted repertoires remained more clonal than healthy CD4+ repertoires. TRBV06-family usage was enriched in top patient clones (8/27) versus controls (2/35).

This was a survey-level run. Clones were read by immunoSEQ multiplex PCR, and TCRdb kept only the in-frame ones, dropping some. Among tens of thousands of clones listed, about 70% were seen once. Worth noting for this clone: The antigen remains unidentified.

CDR1 SGDLS and CDR2 YYNGEE come from the germline V gene. CDR3 length equals 15 residues. The ends were cut back, 1 base at V and 0 bases at J, with 10 bases in the middle. Sample: CD4+ T cells from blood buffy coats. The clonotype originates from a human donor in good health. The J gene is TRBJ2-5, the V gene TRBV9, with a possible D match to TRBD2 (6 bases). For the CDR3, the DNA is TGTGCCAGCAGCGTACAAGGCGGGAACCAAGAGACCCAGTACTTC. As protein: CASSVQGGNQETQYF.